Below, 29 T cell receptor beta chains from the same sample are listed, as sequenced in a study of T cell changes during pregnancy in multiple sclerosis. Clones were read by immunoSEQ multiplex PCR, and TCRdb kept only the in-frame ones, dropping some. The repertoire has approximately 92,000 clones, over 80% of them found once; the top ten carry about 2.4%. Here the sequenced sample was peripheral blood, taken in the first trimester of pregnancy. Receptors originate from a female donor with multiple sclerosis, enrolled in a pregnancy study.

This clone was recorded only once. The chain uses TRBV5-1 and TRBJ1-1, with 9 bases fitting TRBD1. V shed 4 bases and J 7 bases; nucleotides not matched to a gene: 5. Germline loops: CDR1 SGHRS, CDR2 YFSETQ. The CDR3 is 13 amino acids. The CDR3 spells CASSPSTGGEAFF. CDR3 nucleotides: TGCGCCAGCAGCCCCTCGACAGGGGGTGAAGCTTTCTTT.

V is TRBV29-1 and J is TRBJ1-1; TRBD1 matches at 9 bases. Germline values: CDR1 SQVTM, CDR2 ANQGSEA. CDR3 size: 15 residues. The trim removed 6 bases at V and 4 bases at J, leaving 12 bases unmatched. The CDR3 protein is CSVGQGKMGSTEAFF. The CDR3 region has the DNA TGCAGCGTCGGACAGGGGAAAATGGGGTCCACTGAAGCTTTCTTT.

The chain has TRBV28 and TRBJ2-7; unclear D gene. CDR3 length equals 14 residues. From germline, CDR1 is MDHEN and CDR2 SYDVKM. The V and J ends lost 7 bases and 3 bases respectively, with 16 bases between them. The DNA of the CDR3 is TGTGCCAGCAACCCTCCCGAGCGCTTCTACGAGCAGTACTTC. Translation: CASNPPERFYEQYF.

V gene TRBV7-9 combines with J gene TRBJ2-6, with a possible D match to TRBD2 (5 bases). This CDR3 has 15 amino acids. V dropped 5 bases and J dropped 0 bases, with 8 bases sitting between them. The germline V gene encodes CDR1 SEHNR and CDR2 FQNEAQ (reference sequence). CDR3 sequence reads: CASSPTSSGANVLTF. CDR3 nucleotide sequence: TGTGCCAGCAGCCCCACTAGCTCTGGGGCCAACGTCCTGACTTTC.

This sequence joins TRBV28 and TRBJ1-5; tentatively, D is TRBD1 (5 bases). Trimming shortened V by 6 bases and J by 0 bases, and 15 bases separated the two germline ends. Germline V gives CDR1 MDHEN, CDR2 SYDVKM. This CDR3 region has 16 residues. CDR3 residues: CASRDSEFYSNQPQHF. DNA for the CDR3: TGTGCCAGCAGAGACAGCGAATTTTATAGCAATCAGCCCCAGCATTTT.

This chain joins TRBV29-1 and TRBJ1-2; D is possibly TRBD1 (6 bases). CDR3 length equals 17 residues. Germline CDR1 reads SQVTM; CDR2 reads ANQGSEA. V was pared by 3 bases and J by 1 base, with 21 bases between. CDR3 sequence: CSVDLPQGQKINYGYTF. Here the CDR3 DNA reads TGCAGCGTTGATCTCCCACAGGGACAAAAGATTAACTATGGCTACACCTTC. Supplemented by reference TRBV29-1 and TRBJ1-2, the full variable domain reads SAVISQKPSRDICQRGTSLTIQCQVDSQVTMMFWYRQQPGQSLTLIATANQGSEATYESGFVIDKFPISRPNLTFSTLTVSNMSPEDSSIYLCSVDLPQGQKINYGYTFGSGTRLTVV.

This chain connects TRBV9 to TRBJ2-1; 7 nucleotides line up with TRBD2. There are 16 residues in the CDR3. Germline V lookup: CDR1 SGDLS, CDR2 YYNGEE. Losses at the gene ends were 0 bases for V and 5 bases for J; bases not matched to a gene: 8. For the CDR3, the DNA is TGTGCCAGCAGCGTAGACACCGGGAGGTGGCACAATGAGCAGTTCTTC. This codes for CASSVDTGRWHNEQFF.

The rearrangement joins TRBV5-1 to TRBJ1-2; 7 bases are shared with TRBD1. This CDR3 has 12 residues. The germline gives CDR1 SGHRS, CDR2 YFSETQ. J was trimmed by 8 bases and V by 4 bases; bases with no gene match: 5. The CDR3 here is CASSAIGGGYTF. CDR3 sequence (DNA): TGCGCCAGCAGCGCTATAGGGGGCGGCTACACCTTC.

This clone was seen once. The chain has TRBV27 and TRBJ2-2; D is possibly TRBD2 (6 bases). The CDR3 is 17 amino acids. The germline V gene encodes CDR1 MNHEY and CDR2 SMNVEV (reference sequence). The V end was cut by 5 bases, the J end by 5 bases, with 21 bases between. The DNA for the CDR3 is TGTGCCAGCAGTACACGCAAGGAGGGGCTGTGGACCGGGGAGCTGTTTTTT. Protein product: CASSTRKEGLWTGELFF.

This clone occurred once. The chain uses TRBV29-1 and TRBJ2-5, with 7 bases fitting TRBD2. This CDR3 has 11 residues. The germline gives CDR1 SQVTM, CDR2 ANQGSEA. Trimming cost V 3 bases and J 5 bases; bases outside gene matches: 0. Written as DNA, the CDR3 is TGCAGCGTTGAGCGGGGGGAGACCCAGTACTTC. It specifies CSVERGETQYF.

V is TRBV7-9 and J is TRBJ2-5; 10 bases line up with TRBD1. Germline trimming cut 7 bases from V and 4 bases from J; bases unmatched to any gene: 21. This CDR3 has 19 residues. Germline V lookup: CDR1 SEHNR, CDR2 FQNEAQ (reference sequence). The CDR3 DNA is TGTGCCAGCAACCCCGGGACAGGGGACTACTACTCTCGAAGAGAGACCCAGTACTTC. It yields the protein CASNPGTGDYYSRRETQYF.

This chain uses TRBV7-3 with TRBJ1-1, with D unclear. The CDR3 is 15 amino acids. Germline CDR1 SGHTA, CDR2 FQGTGA. The V end was cut by 1 base, the J end by 4 bases, with 13 bases between. Written as DNA, the CDR3 is TGTGCCAGCAGCTTAAACTCGGGTTTGCGCACTGAAGCTTTCTTT. Translation gives CASSLNSGLRTEAFF.

V usage is TRBV5-4 and J usage is TRBJ2-6, with D unresolved. V was cut by 7 bases and J by 2 bases, with 7 bases left in between. Germline assignment: CDR1 SGHNT and CDR2 YYREEE (reference sequence). This CDR3 is 13 amino acids long. CDR3 sequence (DNA): TGTGCCAGCTACCGGGCTGGGGCCAACGTCCTGACTTTC. Protein: CASYRAGANVLTF.

The chain's CDR3 is CASSLGLAGDEQFF. The CDR3 coding sequence is TGTGCCAGTAGTCTGGGACTAGCGGGAGATGAGCAGTTCTTC. The chain employs TRBV19 and TRBJ2-1; 14 nucleotides line up with TRBD2. The CDR3 contains 14 residues. Looked up from germline, CDR1 is LNHDA and CDR2 is SQIVND (reference sequence). With 5 bases clipped from V and 8 bases from J, the junction kept 2 bases outside the gene matches. Supplemented by reference TRBV19 and TRBJ2-1, the full variable domain reads DGGITQSPKYLFRKEGQNVTLSCEQNLNHDAMYWYRQDPGQGLRLIYYSQIVNDFQKGDIAEGYSVSREKKESFPLTVTSAQKNPTAFYLCASSLGLAGDEQFFGPGTRLTVL.

Only one count was recorded for this clone. This sequence joins TRBV6-1 and TRBJ1-3; no clear D. The ends were cut back, 2 bases at V and 0 bases at J, with 14 bases in the middle. From germline, CDR1 is MNHNS and CDR2 SASEGT. The CDR3 consists of 17 residues. This CDR3 reads CASSEPPQAHSGNTIYF. The CDR3 region has the DNA TGTGCCAGCAGTGAACCCCCCCAGGCACACTCTGGAAACACCATATATTTT.

The rearrangement joins TRBV27 to TRBJ2-3, with TRBD1 matching over 8 bases. The CDR3 is 15 residues long. After removal of 4 bases from V and 5 bases from J, the junction contained 8 bases not matched to a gene. Germline V gene sequence: CDR1 MNHEY, CDR2 SMNVEV (reference sequence). This CDR3 reads CASSSKGRGQDTQYF. CDR3 sequence (DNA): TGTGCCAGCAGTTCTAAAGGCAGGGGGCAAGATACGCAGTATTTT.

The V gene is TRBV6-1, the J gene TRBJ2-3, with 14 bases identical to TRBD2. J lost 5 bases, V lost 4 bases, and 8 bases had no gene match. Per the germline V gene, CDR1 is MNHNS and CDR2 is SASEGT. The CDR3 contains 17 residues. CDR3 sequence (DNA): TGTGCCAGCAGTGCCACCGGGACTAGCGGGAGCTTAGATACGCAGTATTTT. Translation gives CASSATGTSGSLDTQYF.

The chain recombines TRBV4-1 with TRBJ1-1; perhaps TRBD1 as D (5 bases). The CDR3 totals 16 residues. Trimming pared 4 bases from V and 0 bases from J, leaving 15 bases between. CDR1 and CDR2 (germline): MGHRA, YSYEKL. CDR3 loop: CASSLRLGGVNTEAFF. As DNA, the CDR3 is TGCGCCAGCAGCCTTCGCCTGGGGGGGGTGAACACTGAAGCTTTCTTT.

The CDR3 region has the DNA TGCGCCAGCAGCCAAACACTCCTCTGGAGCGGGAGTATCTATGAGCAGTTCTTC. The encoded protein is CASSQTLLWSGSIYEQFF. The chain joins TRBV4-3 to TRBJ2-1; TRBD2 matches 8 bases. In germline, CDR1 is LGHNA, CDR2 YSLEER. With 2 bases clipped from V and 8 bases from J, the junction kept 17 bases outside the gene matches. CDR3 length: 18 residues.

The chain has TRBV7-2 and TRBJ2-1, with 9 positions matching TRBD1. Germline V lookup: CDR1 SGHTA, CDR2 FQGNSA. The CDR3 consists of 15 residues. V shed 5 bases and J 7 bases; nucleotides not matched to a gene: 9. In DNA, the CDR3 is TGTGCCAGCAGCCCATGGGACAGGGCGGTTAATGAGCAGTTCTTC. Its protein is CASSPWDRAVNEQFF. Drawing the rest from reference TRBV7-2 and TRBJ2-1, the complete variable domain is GAGVSQSPSNKVTEKGKDVELRCDPISGHTALYWYRQSLGQGLEFLIYFQGNSAPDKSGLPSDRFSAERTGGSVSTLTIQRTQQEDSAVYLCASSPWDRAVNEQFFGPGTRLTVL.

This sequence joins TRBV5-1 and TRBJ2-5, with 11 nucleotides matching TRBD2. Germline CDR1 reads SGHRS; CDR2 reads YFSETQ. Unmatched junction bases numbered 9, after V lost 6 bases and J lost 2 bases. The CDR3 covers 16 residues. CDR3 nucleotides: TGCGCCAGCAACCCTACTAGCGGGAGTCGGCAAGAGACCCAGTACTTC. Residues: CASNPTSGSRQETQYF. The complete variable domain, with remaining parts taken from reference TRBV5-1 and TRBJ2-5, reads KAGVTQTPRYLIKTRGQQVTLSCSPISGHRSVSWYQQTPGQGLQFLFEYFSETQRNKGNFPGRFSGRQFSNSRSEMNVSTLELGDSALYLCASNPTSGSRQETQYFGPGTRLLVL.

The rearrangement links TRBV5-4 to TRBJ2-7; 7 bases line up with TRBD1. Germline CDR1 reads SGHNT; CDR2 reads YYREEE (reference sequence). The CDR3 sequence is 13 residues long. V was clipped by 3 bases and J by 6 bases; unmatched bases: 6. The CDR3 protein is CASSSRQGSEQYF. CDR3 bases: TGTGCCAGCAGCTCGAGACAGGGTTCCGAGCAGTACTTC.

The rearrangement links TRBV4-2 to TRBJ1-2; D gene ambiguous. V was clipped by 0 bases and J by 8 bases, with 10 bases between them. In germline, CDR1 is LGHNA, CDR2 YNFKEQ. The CDR3 consists of 13 residues. The CDR3 sequence is CASSQDRSEGYTF. The CDR3 nucleotides are TGTGCCAGCAGCCAAGACAGGTCGGAAGGCTACACCTTC.

V gene TRBV5-1 combines with J gene TRBJ2-7; the D gene is possibly TRBD1 (6 bases). This CDR3 has 14 residues. V lost 1 base, J lost 5 bases, and 13 bases lay in between. The germline gives CDR1 SGHRS, CDR2 YFSETQ. CDR3 amino acids: CASSLRQGQDEQYF. Here the CDR3 DNA reads TGCGCCAGCAGCTTGAGGCAGGGGCAGGACGAGCAGTACTTC.

The rearrangement uses TRBV10-3 and TRBJ2-7; 7 positions agree with TRBD1. The CDR3 is 16 amino acids. Germline V lookup: CDR1 ENHRY, CDR2 SYGVKD. V shed 2 bases and J 2 bases; nucleotides not matched to a gene: 9. The CDR3 here is CAISEPYRDRTYEQYF. CDR3 bases: TGTGCCATCAGTGAGCCGTACCGGGACAGAACCTACGAGCAGTACTTC.

The chain links TRBV2 to TRBJ2-2; D is perhaps TRBD1 (5 bases). V dropped 3 bases and J dropped 3 bases, with 11 bases sitting between them. The CDR3 has 15 amino acids. The germline V gene encodes CDR1 SNHLY and CDR2 FYNNEI. The CDR3: CASSEVQGHTGELFF. The DNA for the CDR3 is TGTGCCAGCAGTGAGGTCCAGGGCCACACCGGGGAGCTGTTTTTT.

This chain uses TRBV10-3 with TRBJ1-2; 8 bases map to TRBD1. The CDR3 is 12 residues long. The J segment lost 4 bases and the V segment lost 7 bases, leaving 2 bases of the junction unmatched. Germline-derived CDR1 and CDR2 are ENHRY and SYGVKD. This CDR3 reads CAIMGQAYGYTF. The CDR3 DNA reads as TGTGCCATCATGGGACAGGCCTATGGCTACACCTTC.

The CDR3: CASSPPSAGVVYNEQFF. DNA of the CDR3: TGTGCCAGCAGCCCCCCCAGCGCGGGAGTGGTCTACAATGAGCAGTTCTTC. This chain links TRBV11-2 with TRBJ2-1, with 7 positions matching TRBD2. There are 17 residues in the CDR3. After removal of 5 bases from V and 3 bases from J, the junction contained 13 bases not matched to a gene. CDR1 is SGHAT, CDR2 FQNNGV, per germline.

This chain joins TRBV7-9 and TRBJ1-4; TRBD1 might be the D (6 bases). The V end lost 2 bases, the J end lost 7 bases, and 11 bases lay between the germline ends. Germline-derived CDR1 and CDR2 are SEHNR and FQNEAQ (reference sequence). The CDR3 extends over 14 amino acids. The CDR3 bases are TGTGCCAGCAGCTTATCGACAGGTGGTGAAAAACTGTTTTTT. Its translation is CASSLSTGGEKLFF.